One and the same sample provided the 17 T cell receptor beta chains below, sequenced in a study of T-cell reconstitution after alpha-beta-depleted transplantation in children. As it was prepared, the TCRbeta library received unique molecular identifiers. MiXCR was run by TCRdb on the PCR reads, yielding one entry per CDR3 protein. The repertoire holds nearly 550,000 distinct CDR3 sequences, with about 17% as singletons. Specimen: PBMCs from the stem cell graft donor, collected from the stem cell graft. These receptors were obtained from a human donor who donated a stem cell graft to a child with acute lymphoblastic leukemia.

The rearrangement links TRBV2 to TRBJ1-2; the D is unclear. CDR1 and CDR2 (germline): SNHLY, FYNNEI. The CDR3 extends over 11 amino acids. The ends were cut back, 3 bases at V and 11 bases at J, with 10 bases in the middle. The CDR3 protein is CASSDSLGYTF. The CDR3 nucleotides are TGTGCCAGCAGTGATTCTCTTGGTTACACCTTC.

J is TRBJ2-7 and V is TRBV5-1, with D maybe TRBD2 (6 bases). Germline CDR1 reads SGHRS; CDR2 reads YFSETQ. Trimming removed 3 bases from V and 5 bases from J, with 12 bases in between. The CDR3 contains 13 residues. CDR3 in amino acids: CASSSHRLDEQYF. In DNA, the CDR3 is TGCGCCAGCAGCTCCCATAGACTAGACGAGCAGTACTTC.

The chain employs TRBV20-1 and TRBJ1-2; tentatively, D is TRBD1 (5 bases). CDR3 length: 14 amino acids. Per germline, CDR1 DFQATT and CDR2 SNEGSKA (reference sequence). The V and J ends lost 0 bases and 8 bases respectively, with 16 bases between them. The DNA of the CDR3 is TGCAGTGCTAGAGATCCAGGGCGGCCGGGGGGCTACACCTTC. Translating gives CSARDPGRPGGYTF.

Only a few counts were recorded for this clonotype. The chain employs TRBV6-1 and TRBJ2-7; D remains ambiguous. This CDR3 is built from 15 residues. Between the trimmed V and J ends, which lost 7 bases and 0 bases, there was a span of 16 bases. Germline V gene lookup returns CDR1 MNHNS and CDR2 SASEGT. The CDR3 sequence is CASTRVGMDSYEQYF. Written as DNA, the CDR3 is TGTGCCAGCACCCGAGTGGGGATGGACTCCTACGAGCAGTACTTC.

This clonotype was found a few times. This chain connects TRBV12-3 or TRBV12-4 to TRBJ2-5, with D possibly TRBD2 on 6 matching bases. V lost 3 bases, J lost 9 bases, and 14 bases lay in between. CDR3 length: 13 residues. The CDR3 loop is CASSFELRGSQYF. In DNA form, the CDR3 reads TGTGCCAGCAGTTTTGAGCTGCGGGGTTCCCAGTACTTC.

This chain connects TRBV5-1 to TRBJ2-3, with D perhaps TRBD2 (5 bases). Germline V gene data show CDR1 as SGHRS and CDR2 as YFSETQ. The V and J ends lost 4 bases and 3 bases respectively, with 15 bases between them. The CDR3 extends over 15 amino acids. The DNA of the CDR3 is TGCGCCAGCAGCGGGAGTAGCGCCCCTACAGATACGCAGTATTTT. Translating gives CASSGSSAPTDTQYF.

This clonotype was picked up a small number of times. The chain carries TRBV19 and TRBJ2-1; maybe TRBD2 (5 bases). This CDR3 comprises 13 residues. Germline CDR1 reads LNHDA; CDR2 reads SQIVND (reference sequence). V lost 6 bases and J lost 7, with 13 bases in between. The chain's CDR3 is CASRAGVWNEQFF. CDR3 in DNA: TGTGCCAGTAGAGCCGGGGTATGGAATGAGCAGTTCTTC.

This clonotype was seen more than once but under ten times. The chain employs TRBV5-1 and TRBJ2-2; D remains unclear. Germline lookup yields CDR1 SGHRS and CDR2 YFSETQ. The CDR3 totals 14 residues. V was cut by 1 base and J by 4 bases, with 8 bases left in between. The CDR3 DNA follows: TGCGCCAGCAGCTTGTATGCGAGCACCGGGGAGCTGTTTTTT. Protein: CASSLYASTGELFF.

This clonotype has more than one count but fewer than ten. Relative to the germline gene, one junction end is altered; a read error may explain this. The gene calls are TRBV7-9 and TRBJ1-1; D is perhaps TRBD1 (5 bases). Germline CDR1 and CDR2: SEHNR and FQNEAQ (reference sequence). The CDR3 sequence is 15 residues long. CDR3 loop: CASSLMDAGNAEAFF. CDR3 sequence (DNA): TGTGCCAGCAGCTTAATGGACGCAGGGAACGCTGAAGCTTTCTTT.

The DNA of the CDR3 is TGTGCCAGCAGCAGGACTAGCGGAGCCAGCTCCTACGAGCAGTACTTC. Protein sequence: CASSRTSGASSYEQYF. The chain carries TRBV5-5 and TRBJ2-7, with TRBD2 matching 10 bases. J lost 0 bases, V lost 4 bases, and 7 bases had no gene match. From germline, CDR1 is SGHKS and CDR2 YYEKEE (reference sequence). CDR3 size: 16 residues.

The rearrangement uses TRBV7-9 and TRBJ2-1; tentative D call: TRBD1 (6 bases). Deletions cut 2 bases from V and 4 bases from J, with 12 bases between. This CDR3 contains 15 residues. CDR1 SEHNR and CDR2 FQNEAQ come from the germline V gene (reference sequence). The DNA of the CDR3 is TGTGCCAGCAGCTTAACCGGGACACAATACAATGAGCAGTTCTTC. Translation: CASSLTGTQYNEQFF.

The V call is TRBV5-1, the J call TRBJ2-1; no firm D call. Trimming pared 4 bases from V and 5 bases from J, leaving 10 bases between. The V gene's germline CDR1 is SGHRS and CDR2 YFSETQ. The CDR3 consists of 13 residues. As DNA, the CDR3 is TGCGCCAGCAGCGTTGACCTAAACAATGAGCAGTTCTTC. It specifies CASSVDLNNEQFF.

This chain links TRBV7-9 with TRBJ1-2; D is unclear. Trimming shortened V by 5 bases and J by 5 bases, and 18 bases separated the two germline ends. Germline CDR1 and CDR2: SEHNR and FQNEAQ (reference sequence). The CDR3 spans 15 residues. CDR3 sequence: CASSPLSALVYGYTF. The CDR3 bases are TGTGCCAGCAGCCCCCTCTCCGCACTCGTATATGGCTACACCTTC. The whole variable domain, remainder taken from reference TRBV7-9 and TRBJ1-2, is DTGVSQNPRHKITKRGQNVTFRCDPISEHNRLYWYRQTLGQGPEFLTYFQNEAQLEKSRLLSDRFSAERPKGSFSTLEIQRTEQGDSAMYLCASSPLSALVYGYTFGSGTRLTVV.

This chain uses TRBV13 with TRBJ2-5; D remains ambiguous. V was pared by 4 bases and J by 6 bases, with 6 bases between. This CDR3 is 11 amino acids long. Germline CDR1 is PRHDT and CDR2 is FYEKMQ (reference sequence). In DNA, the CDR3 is TGTGCCAGCAGCTGGGAAAAGACCCAGTACTTC. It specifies CASSWEKTQYF. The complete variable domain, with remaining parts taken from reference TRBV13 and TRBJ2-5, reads AAGVIQSPRHLIKEKRETATLKCYPIPRHDTVYWYQQGPGQDPQFLISFYEKMQSDKGSIPDRFSAQQFSDYHSELNMSSLELGDSALYFCASSWEKTQYFGPGTRLLVL.

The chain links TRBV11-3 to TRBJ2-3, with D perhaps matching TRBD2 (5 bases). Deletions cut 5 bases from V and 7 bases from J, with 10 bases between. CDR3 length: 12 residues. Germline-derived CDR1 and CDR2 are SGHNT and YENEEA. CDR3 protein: CASSPGSNTQYF. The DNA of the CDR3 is TGTGCCAGCAGCCCGGGGTCGAATACGCAGTATTTT. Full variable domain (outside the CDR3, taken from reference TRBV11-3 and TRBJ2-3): EAGVVQSPRYKIIEKKQPVAFWCNPISGHNTLYWYLQNLGQGPELLIRYENEEAVDDSQLPKDRFSAERLKGVDSTLKIQPAELGDSAVYLCASSPGSNTQYFGPGTRLTVL.

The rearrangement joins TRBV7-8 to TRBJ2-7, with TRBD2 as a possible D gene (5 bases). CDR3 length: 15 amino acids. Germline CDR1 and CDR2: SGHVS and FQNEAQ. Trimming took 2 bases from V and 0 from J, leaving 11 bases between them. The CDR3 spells CASSLLAGSSYEQYF. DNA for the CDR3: TGTGCCAGCAGCTTATTGGCGGGTAGCTCCTACGAGCAGTACTTC.

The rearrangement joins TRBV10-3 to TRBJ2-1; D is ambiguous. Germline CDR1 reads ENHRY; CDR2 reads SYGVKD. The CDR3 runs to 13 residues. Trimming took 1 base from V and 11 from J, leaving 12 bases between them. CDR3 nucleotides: TGTGCCATCAGTGAGTATGAAAGGAGAAAGCAGTTCTTC. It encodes CAISEYERRKQFF.